This T cell receptor beta chain is drawn from a study of CD4 T cells in relation to SARS-CoV-2 and coronaviruses. Study-wide results and limits: Samples before the pandemic and after infection were not matched within any donor.

The V segment lost 5 bases and the J segment 2 bases; nucleotides outside the gene matches: 8. The CDR3 runs to 15 residues. The germline V gene has CDR1 LNHDA and CDR2 SQIVND (reference sequence). This table comes from immunoSEQ multiplex PCR, and its TCRdb copy is limited to in-frame clones, with some not included. Seen here are roughly 63,000 clones, 94% observed once, and the top ten hold about 0.14%. Before the COVID-19 pandemic, during about 2011-2019, CD4+ T cells were taken from unexposed donors. About this clone: Its antigen remains unidentified.

The chain has TRBV19 and TRBJ1-2; 7 bases are shared with TRBD1. The specimen sequenced was naive CD4+ T cells from PBMCs. This sample's subset: naive CD4+ T cells isolated by negative enrichment. This sequence was found in a human donor in good health. The CDR3 spells CASSPGDRSNYGYTF. CDR3 DNA: TGTGCCAGTAGTCCCGGGGACAGATCGAACTATGGCTACACCTTC.